The clone carrying this TCR beta chain was found a few times. What it binds is unknown. In terms of origin and age, donors were healthy Caucasian individuals from Russia aged roughly 6 to 90. Through a sample-barcoded 5' primer and a J-beta primer mix, a second PCR was run for about 7 to 12 cycles. TCRdb called the 5' RACE reads again in MiXCR, with one record for every CDR3 protein. The data contain about 1,500,000 distinct CDR3 sequences, roughly 30% of them seen just once; the ten biggest clones take up roughly 8%. Trimming took off 5 bases at V and 10 bases at J, with 15 bases between the two ends. CDR3 size: 13 residues. These data come from a study of blood T cells in healthy people across ages. Study results and caveats: Because donor CMV status was unknown, expanded clonotype changes were possibly confounded.

The TCR sequence derives from a woman aged 25 to 39 in good health. Sequencing input: blood. This chain connects TRBV12-3 or TRBV12-4 to TRBJ2-1; no reliable D call. The CDR3 spells CASSVTRLGEQFF. In DNA, the CDR3 is TGTGCCAGCAGTGTGACTCGCCTTGGGGAGCAGTTCTTC.